Following are 12 T cell receptor beta chains from one sample sequenced in a study of cytomegalovirus exposure and HLA in healthy donors. PCR amplification relied on 60 Vbeta primers (plus 13 Jbeta primers). Sequencing used immunoSEQ multiplex PCR; TCRdb keeps in-frame clones, though not all of them. Among about 120,000 clones listed, around 67% were seen once. Specimen: PBMCs. The receptors were gathered from a woman aged 35 to 49 in good health and CMV-seronegative.

The gene calls are TRBV18 and TRBJ2-3; D possibly corresponds to TRBD1 (5 bases). The germline V gene has CDR1 KGHSH and CDR2 LQKENI. This CDR3 comprises 16 residues. V shed 1 base and J shed 6 bases, with 17 bases lying between them. The CDR3 DNA reads as TGTGCCAGCTCACCACAACGGGCCGTTCCAGGGGATACGCAGTATTTT. It translates to CASSPQRAVPGDTQYF. The entire variable domain, with the rest obtained from reference TRBV18 and TRBJ2-3, is as follows: NAGVMQNPRHLVRRRGQEARLRCSPMKGHSHVYWYRQLPEEGLKFMVYLQKENIIDESGMPKERFSAEFPKEGPSILRIQQVVRGDSAAYFCASSPQRAVPGDTQYFGPGTRLTVL.

This clone was seen only a few times. V and J are TRBV6-1 and TRBJ1-2, with D uncertain. The CDR3 covers 12 residues. Trimming removed 5 bases from V and 5 bases from J, with 9 bases in between. Germline V gene sequence: CDR1 MNHNS, CDR2 SASEGT. In DNA, the CDR3 is TGTGCCAGCAGTTATCAGGCTTATGGCTACACCTTC. It specifies CASSYQAYGYTF.

V and J are TRBV6-1 and TRBJ2-1, with 7 nucleotides matching TRBD1. Germline assignment: CDR1 MNHNS and CDR2 SASEGT. The CDR3 is 15 amino acids. V shed 3 bases and J 3 bases; nucleotides not matched to a gene: 5. The CDR3 protein is CASSDETGNYNEQFF. The DNA of the CDR3 is TGTGCCAGCAGTGATGAGACAGGGAACTACAATGAGCAGTTCTTC.

CDR3 protein: CASSRESGTADYEQYF. The DNA for the CDR3 is TGTGCCAGCAGCCGAGAGTCCGGGACAGCAGACTACGAGCAGTACTTC. The J gene is TRBJ2-7, the V gene TRBV4-2; 7 bases line up with TRBD1. The CDR3 totals 16 residues. Germline V lookup: CDR1 LGHNA, CDR2 YNFKEQ. V shed 4 bases, J shed 3 bases, and the junction held 12 bases outside the gene matches.

J is TRBJ2-2 and V is TRBV5-4; 8 bases are a match to TRBD2. Germline lookup yields CDR1 SGHNT and CDR2 YYREEE (reference sequence). The CDR3 loop spans 16 amino acids. J was trimmed by 3 bases and V by 4 bases; bases with no gene match: 8. The CDR3 loop is CASSPATGGDTGELFF. In nucleotides, the CDR3 is TGTGCCAGCAGCCCGGCTACCGGGGGGGACACCGGGGAGCTGTTTTTT.

The chain uses TRBV7-6 and TRBJ2-5; tentatively, D is TRBD2 (7 bases). From germline, CDR1 is SGHVS and CDR2 FNYEAQ. CDR3 length: 15 residues. The germline V and J ends were trimmed by 3 bases and 6 bases, with 17 bases remaining between them. CDR3 DNA: TGTGCCAGCAGCTTGGCCGGGGGGCAGGGAAAGACCCAGTACTTC. It specifies CASSLAGGQGKTQYF.

There are a few counts of this clone. The chain combines TRBV4-3 with TRBJ2-2; 7 bases are shared with TRBD1. Per the germline V gene, CDR1 is LGHNA and CDR2 is YSLEER. Trimming removed 2 bases from V and 3 bases from J; junction bases left unmatched: 9. This CDR3 is built from 17 residues. The CDR3 DNA reads TGCGCCAGCAGCCAACTGCAACAGACAGGGTACACCGGGGAGCTGTTTTTT. It yields the protein CASSQLQQTGYTGELFF.

This chain joins TRBV2 and TRBJ1-1, with a tentative D call TRBD1 (6 bases). This CDR3 has 14 amino acids. Germline lookup yields CDR1 SNHLY and CDR2 FYNNEI. V was trimmed by 5 bases and J by 4 bases, leaving 14 bases between them. DNA of the CDR3: TGTGCCAGCAGTACCCAGGGGTCTAGCACTGAAGCTTTCTTT. Its translation: CASSTQGSSTEAFF.

The chain joins TRBV18 to TRBJ2-1; no clear D. CDR1 and CDR2 (germline): KGHSH, LQKENI. Trimming stripped 4 bases from V and 5 bases from J, with 6 bases between. The CDR3 is made up of 12 amino acids. CDR3 loop: CASSLRDNEQFF. The CDR3 nucleotides read TGTGCCAGCTCACTTCGTGACAATGAGCAGTTCTTC. The complete variable domain, with remaining parts taken from reference TRBV18 and TRBJ2-1, reads NAGVMQNPRHLVRRRGQEARLRCSPMKGHSHVYWYRQLPEEGLKFMVYLQKENIIDESGMPKERFSAEFPKEGPSILRIQQVVRGDSAAYFCASSLRDNEQFFGPGTRLTVL.

This clone was recorded a few times. This chain connects TRBV7-9 to TRBJ2-7, with D possibly matching TRBD2 (5 bases). This CDR3 spans 14 amino acids. The V end was cut by 5 bases, the J end by 2 bases, with 13 bases between. Germline V gene sequence: CDR1 SEHNR, CDR2 FQNEAQ (reference sequence). For the CDR3, the DNA is TGTGCCAGCAGCCCAGCTAGCTATACCTACGAGCAGTACTTC. Protein: CASSPASYTYEQYF.

The chain joins TRBV6-1 to TRBJ1-2; TRBD1 matches 7 bases. J lost 2 bases, V lost 4 bases, and 4 bases had no gene match. Germline V CDR1 and CDR2: MNHNS, SASEGT. The CDR3 is 14 amino acids. The CDR3 protein is CASSAGQQNYGYTF. CDR3 DNA sequence: TGTGCCAGCAGTGCGGGACAGCAAAACTATGGCTACACCTTC.

The rearrangement links TRBV7-3 to TRBJ2-3, with D perhaps matching TRBD1 (5 bases). The ends were cut back, 5 bases at V and 8 bases at J, with 17 bases in the middle. The germline CDR1 and CDR2 sequences are SGHTA and FQGTGA. This CDR3 comprises 14 residues. CDR3 in DNA: TGTGCCAGCAGCCTCTTCCCGGACACCCCTACGCAGTATTTT. As protein: CASSLFPDTPTQYF.